One sample yielded the 5 T cell receptor beta chains listed below, sequenced in a study of monozygotic twins with inflammatory bowel disease. With the 5' RACE reads reprocessed, TCRdb shows one record per CDR3 protein and no DNA. The sample holds 150,000 to 200,000 distinct CDR3 sequences. Sample: blood. The receptors were sampled from a human donor with ulcerative colitis or Crohn's disease, or a healthy co-twin of an affected twin (not recorded which).

The chain employs TRBV6-2 or TRBV6-3 and TRBJ2-7; the TRBD1 assignment by TCRdb is unverifiable without DNA. Germline loops: CDR1 MNHEY, CDR2 SVGEGT. The CDR3 spans 14 residues. This CDR3 reads CASSSIDRGYEQYF.

The chain is built from TRBV28 and TRBJ2-1; TCRdb's assignment of TRBD2 cannot be checked, as there is no DNA. The CDR3 is 14 residues long. The germline gives CDR1 MDHEN, CDR2 SYDVKM. CDR3 sequence reads: CASSFTSGRNEQFF.

The V gene is TRBV27, the J gene TRBJ1-1; TCRdb names TRBD1, which stays unverified in the absence of DNA. Germline V CDR1 and CDR2: MNHEY, SMNVEV (reference sequence). This CDR3 has 16 residues. CDR3 residues: CASRSLKGGLNTEAFF.

This chain links TRBV7-2 with TRBJ1-1; without DNA, the TCRdb call of TRBD1 cannot be checked. Germline values: CDR1 SGHTA, CDR2 FQGNSA. This CDR3 is 19 amino acids long. CDR3: CASSLANRGTGAVGTEAFF.

The chain carries TRBV24-1 and TRBJ2-1; TCRdb's D call, TRBD2, is unchecked because there is no DNA. This CDR3 has 16 amino acids. The germline V gene has CDR1 KGHDR and CDR2 SFDVKD. This CDR3 is CATSDALAGGYNEQFF.